A single sample gave rise to the 20 T cell receptor beta chains below, sequenced in a study of early T cells in non-severe SARS-CoV-2 infection. TCRdb independently ran MiXCR on the 5' RACE reads; one entry per CDR3 protein. The sample carries around 99,000 distinct CDR3 sequences, over 8.5% recorded once. The specimen sequenced was whole blood. These receptors all come from an adult who was a healthcare worker with PCR-confirmed SARS-CoV-2 infection or an uninfected control (not recorded which).

This clonotype was picked up many times. V and J are TRBV30 and TRBJ1-6; D is perhaps TRBD1 (5 bases). The germline V gene encodes CDR1 GTSNPN and CDR2 SVGIG (reference sequence). The CDR3 is 11 amino acids. The V gene lost 6 bases and the J gene lost 14 bases, with 14 bases spanning the gap. In DNA, the CDR3 is TGTGCCTGCCTAACAGGTTCCACCCTCCACTTT. This encodes CACLTGSTLHF.

The rearrangement links TRBV12-3 or TRBV12-4 to TRBJ2-1; D is undetermined. The germline V and J ends were trimmed by 4 bases and 8 bases, with 15 bases remaining between them. This CDR3 comprises 14 residues. The DNA for the CDR3 is TGTGCCAGCAGTTCTCCTCCGCCTGGCGATGAGCAGTTCTTC. This translates into CASSSPPPGDEQFF.

The chain carries TRBV28 and TRBJ2-7; D is unresolved. Germline CDR1 and CDR2: MDHEN and SYDVKM. V lost 5 bases and J lost 0, with 2 bases in between. This CDR3 spans 11 amino acids. The DNA of the CDR3 is TGTGCCAGCAGTAACTCCTACGAGCAGTACTTC. Amino acid sequence: CASSNSYEQYF.

This clonotype was detected many times. V usage is TRBV19 and J usage is TRBJ2-2, with D hard to call. There are 13 residues in the CDR3. Trimming shortened V by 9 bases and J by 4 bases, and 12 bases separated the two germline ends. Germline V gene data show CDR1 as LNHDA and CDR2 as SQIVND (reference sequence). The CDR3 DNA reads as TGTGCCAGCACCTGGGTAGGCACCGGGGAGCTGTTTTTT. Its translation is CASTWVGTGELFF.

The J gene is TRBJ2-3, the V gene TRBV7-2; TRBD2 is a possible D gene (6 bases). With 5 bases removed from V and 2 bases from J, the gap between germline ends came to 14 bases. The V gene's germline CDR1 is SGHTA and CDR2 FQGNSA. The CDR3 has 15 residues. CDR3 sequence: CASSPRGLPTDTQYF. CDR3 coding DNA: TGTGCCAGCAGCCCTAGAGGACTACCCACAGATACGCAGTATTTT.

This clonotype came up many times. The V gene is TRBV5-4, the J gene TRBJ1-1; D gene ambiguous. The CDR3 totals 12 residues. Per germline, CDR1 SGHNT and CDR2 YYREEE (reference sequence). The V end lost 10 bases, the J end lost 5 bases, and 15 bases lay between the germline ends. The CDR3 coding sequence is TGTGCCTGGTCCATTTGGGCGACTGAAGCTTTCTTT. It yields the protein CAWSIWATEAFF. The full variable domain, with the rest looked up from reference TRBV5-4 and TRBJ1-1, is ETGVTQSPTHLIKTRGQQVTLRCSSQSGHNTVSWYQQALGQGPQFIFQYYREEENGRGNFPPRFSGLQFPNYSSELNVNALELDDSALYLCAWSIWATEAFFGQGTRLTVV.

This chain links TRBV6-1 with TRBJ2-7; D tentatively reads TRBD1 or TRBD2 (8 bases each). The V end was cut by 8 bases, the J end by 6 bases, with 20 bases between. CDR3 size: 14 residues. CDR1 is MNHNS and CDR2 is SASEGT in the germline V gene. The CDR3: CASEKAGDRGEQYF. In DNA, the CDR3 is TGTGCCAGCGAGAAAGCGGGAGACAGGGGCGAGCAGTACTTC.

This clonotype was detected ten times or more. This chain links TRBV21-1 with TRBJ2-1. TRBV21-1 is a pseudogene segment. The CDR3 sequence is 14 residues long. The CDR3 reads CASSRASSYNEQFF. The CDR3 bases are TGTGCCAGCAGCAGGGCGAGTTCCTACAATGAGCAGTTCTTC.

Comment on this clonotype: A read error may produce the germline difference seen at one junction end. The chain joins TRBV28 to TRBJ1-6; perhaps TRBD1 as D (5 bases). The CDR3 spans 15 residues. The germline CDR1 and CDR2 sequences are MDHEN and SYDVKM. The DNA of the CDR3 is TGTGCCAGCAGTTTCCCACCAGCTGGGGCTTCACCCCTCTACTTT. Encoded protein: CASSFPPAGASPLYF.

The V call is TRBV30, the J call TRBJ1-2; D is perhaps TRBD1 (5 bases). The V gene lost 5 bases and the J gene lost 7 bases, with 14 bases spanning the gap. The length of the CDR3 is 12 residues. Germline assignment: CDR1 GTSNPN and CDR2 SVGIG (reference sequence). DNA for the CDR3: TGTGCCTGGCCCCGAGGGGCTTCTGGCTACACCTTC. Amino acid sequence: CAWPRGASGYTF. The entire variable domain, with the rest obtained from reference TRBV30 and TRBJ1-2, is as follows: SQTIHQWPATLVQPVGSPLSLECTVEGTSNPNLYWYRQAAGRGLQLLFYSVGIGQISSEVPQNLSASRPQDRQFILSSKKLLLSDSGFYLCAWPRGASGYTFGSGTRLTVV.

This clonotype was recorded many times. The chain combines TRBV3-1 with TRBJ2-5; D gene ambiguous. The CDR3 extends over 14 amino acids. Germline values: CDR1 LGHDT, CDR2 YNNKEL (reference sequence). Trimming pared 0 bases from V and 3 bases from J, leaving 8 bases between. The CDR3 sequence is CASSQEGGKETQYF. For the CDR3, the DNA is TGTGCCAGCAGCCAAGAAGGCGGAAAAGAGACCCAGTACTTC.

V usage is TRBV20-1 and J usage is TRBJ2-7; D is ambiguous. The CDR3 extends over 14 amino acids. Trimming took off 3 bases at V and 2 bases at J, with 14 bases between the two ends. Germline loops: CDR1 DFQATT, CDR2 SNEGSKA (reference sequence). The CDR3 nucleotides are TGCAGTGCTAGCGGGCCAGCCAAACCCTACGAGCAGTACTTC. Translated: CSASGPAKPYEQYF.

The chain joins TRBV20-1 to TRBJ1-1; tentatively, D is TRBD1 (5 bases). CDR1 and CDR2 from the germline V gene are DFQATT and SNEGSKA (reference sequence). There are 12 residues in the CDR3. V was cut by 1 base and J by 8 bases, with 11 bases left in between. In DNA, the CDR3 is TGCAGTGCTAGAGTTTCCGGGACGGAAGCTTTCTTT. It specifies CSARVSGTEAFF.

This clonotype was detected ten times or more. V usage is TRBV27 and J usage is TRBJ2-5; 8 bases are shared with TRBD1. The CDR3 is made up of 14 amino acids. V lost 5 bases and J lost 1; bases outside the gene matches: 3. Germline CDR1 MNHEY, CDR2 SMNVEV (reference sequence). The CDR3: CASSLDRGQETQYF. CDR3 sequence (DNA): TGTGCCAGCAGTCTAGACAGGGGCCAAGAGACCCAGTACTTC.

The chain uses TRBV7-9 and TRBJ2-5, with D tentatively TRBD2 (6 bases). From germline, CDR1 is SEHNR and CDR2 FQNEAQ (reference sequence). This CDR3 spans 14 amino acids. Deletions cut 1 base from V and 7 bases from J, with 13 bases between. CDR3: CASSLGTGGVTQYF. The CDR3 DNA reads as TGTGCCAGCAGCTTAGGTACTGGAGGGGTGACCCAGTACTTC.

This clonotype has a count of ten or more. This CDR3 fails to terminate in the conserved phenylalanine or tryptophan, so it likely reflects a read error. The DNA is left out, because the CDR3 cannot be placed on it with certainty; the CDR3 is given as TCRdb lists it. V gene TRBV5-5 combines with J gene TRBJ1-2. Germline V CDR1 and CDR2: SGHKS, YYEKEE (reference sequence). The CDR3 length equals 9 residues, ends included. The chain's CDR3 is CASSLDIRN.

This chain joins TRBV28 and TRBJ2-1; either TRBD1 or TRBD2 may fit D (5 bases each). Trimming shortened V by 2 bases and J by 14 bases, and 10 bases separated the two germline ends. The germline V gene has CDR1 MDHEN and CDR2 SYDVKM. This CDR3 comprises 11 residues. The CDR3 DNA reads as TGTGCCAGCAGTTTAAGGGACCAGGAGTTCTTC. It translates to CASSLRDQEFF. The variable domain in full, with the rest retrieved from reference TRBV28 and TRBJ2-1, is DVKVTQSSRYLVKRTGEKVFLECVQDMDHENMFWYRQDPGLGLRLIYFSYDVKMKEKGDIPEGYSVSREKKERFSLILESASTNQTSMYLCASSLRDQEFFGPGTRLTVL.

The sample holds many counts of this clonotype. The rearrangement links TRBV7-2 to TRBJ2-3; D unresolved. Germline-derived CDR1 and CDR2 are SGHTA and FQGNSA. V was trimmed by 5 bases and J by 6 bases, leaving 9 bases between them. The CDR3 is 12 residues long. The CDR3 loop is CASSPRLDTQYF. In DNA form, the CDR3 reads TGTGCCAGCAGCCCACGGTTGGATACGCAGTATTTT. The whole variable domain, filled in from reference TRBV7-2 and TRBJ2-3, reads GAGVSQSPSNKVTEKGKDVELRCDPISGHTALYWYRQSLGQGLEFLIYFQGNSAPDKSGLPSDRFSAERTGGSVSTLTIQRTQQEDSAVYLCASSPRLDTQYFGPGTRLTVL.

The chain couples TRBV6-6 to TRBJ2-7, with D maybe TRBD1 (6 bases). Per the germline V gene, CDR1 is MNHNY and CDR2 is SVGAGI (reference sequence). V was pared by 6 bases and J by 4 bases, with 16 bases between. The CDR3 loop spans 14 amino acids. The DNA of the CDR3 is TGTGCCAGCAGGGCCAAAAGGGGGATATACGAGCAGTACTTC. This codes for CASRAKRGIYEQYF.

This clonotype has at least ten counts. The DNA for the CDR3 is TGTGCCAGCAGTTGGGGACAGCACTACAATCAGCCCCAGCATTTT. It translates to CASSWGQHYNQPQHF. The chain combines TRBV2 with TRBJ1-5; 7 bases line up with TRBD1. CDR1 and CDR2 from the germline V gene are SNHLY and FYNNEI. The CDR3 loop spans 15 amino acids. J lost 3 bases, V lost 5 bases, and 7 bases had no gene match.